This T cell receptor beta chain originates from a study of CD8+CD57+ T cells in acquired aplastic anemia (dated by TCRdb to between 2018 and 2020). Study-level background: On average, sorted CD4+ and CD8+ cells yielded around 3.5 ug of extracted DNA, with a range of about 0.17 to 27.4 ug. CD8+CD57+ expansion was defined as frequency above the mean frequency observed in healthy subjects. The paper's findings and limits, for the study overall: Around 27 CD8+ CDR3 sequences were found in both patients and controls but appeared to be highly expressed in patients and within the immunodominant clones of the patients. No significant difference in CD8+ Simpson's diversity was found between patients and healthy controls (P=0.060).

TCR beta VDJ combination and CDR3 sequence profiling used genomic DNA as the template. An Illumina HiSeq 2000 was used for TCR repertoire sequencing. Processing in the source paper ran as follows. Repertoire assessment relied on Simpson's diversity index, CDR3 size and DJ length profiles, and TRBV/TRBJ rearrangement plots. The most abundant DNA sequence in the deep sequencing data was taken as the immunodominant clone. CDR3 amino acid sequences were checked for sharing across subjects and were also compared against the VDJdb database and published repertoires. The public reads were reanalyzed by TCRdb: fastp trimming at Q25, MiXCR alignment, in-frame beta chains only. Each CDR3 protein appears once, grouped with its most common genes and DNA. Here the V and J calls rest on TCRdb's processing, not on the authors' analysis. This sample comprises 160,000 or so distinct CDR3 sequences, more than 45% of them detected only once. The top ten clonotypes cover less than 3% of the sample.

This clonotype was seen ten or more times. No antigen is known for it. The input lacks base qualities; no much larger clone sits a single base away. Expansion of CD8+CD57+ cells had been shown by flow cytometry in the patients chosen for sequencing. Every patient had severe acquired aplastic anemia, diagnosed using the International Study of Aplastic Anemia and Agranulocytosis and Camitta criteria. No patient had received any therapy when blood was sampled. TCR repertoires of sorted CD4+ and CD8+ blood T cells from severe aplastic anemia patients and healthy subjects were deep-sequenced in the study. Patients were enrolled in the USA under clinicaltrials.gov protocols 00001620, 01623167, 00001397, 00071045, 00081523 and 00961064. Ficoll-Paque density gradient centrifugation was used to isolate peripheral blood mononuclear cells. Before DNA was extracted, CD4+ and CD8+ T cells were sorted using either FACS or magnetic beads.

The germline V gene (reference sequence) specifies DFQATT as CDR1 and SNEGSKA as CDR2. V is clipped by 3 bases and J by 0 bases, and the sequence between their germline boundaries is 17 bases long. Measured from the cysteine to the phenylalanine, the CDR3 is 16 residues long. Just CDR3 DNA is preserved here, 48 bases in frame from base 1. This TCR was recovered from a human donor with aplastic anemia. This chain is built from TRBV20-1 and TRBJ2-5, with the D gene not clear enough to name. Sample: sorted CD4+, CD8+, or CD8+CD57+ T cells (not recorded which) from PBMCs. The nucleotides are TGCAGTGCTAGGGCCGGTGAGGACCTAAACCAAGAGACCCAGTACTTC. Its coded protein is CSARAGEDLNQETQYF.